This T cell receptor beta chain comes out of a study of blood T cells in healthy people across ages. Looked up from germline, CDR1 is SGHRS and CDR2 is YFSETQ. V lost 0 bases to trimming and J lost 1 base, with 10 bases between them. CDR3 length equals 16 residues. The extraction recovered at least 5 micrograms of total RNA per sample. A J-beta primer mix and a sample-barcoded 5' primer were used in a second PCR of roughly 7 to 12 cycles. Each cDNA molecule was tagged by a template-switch adaptor that had 12 random nucleotides. TCRdb used MiXCR to reprocess the 5' RACE reads, holding one entry per CDR3 protein. The sample has hundreds of thousands of distinct CDR3 sequences; roughly 60% are singletons.

The J gene is TRBJ2-2, the V gene TRBV5-1; D call uncertain. The TCR was taken from a man aged 25-40 years in good health. Material for sequencing was blood. As DNA, the CDR3 is TGCGCCAGCAGCTTGGATAGGCGCCTGAACACCGGGGAGCTGTTTTTT. Amino acids: CASSLDRRLNTGELFF.